Listed here are 8 T cell receptor beta chains from one sample, sequenced in a study of blood T cell repertoires in COVID-19. The data were produced by immunoSEQ multiplex PCR, yet TCRdb's version contains in-frame clones alone and is incomplete. Among 300,000 or so clones listed, roughly 86% were seen once. The sample was PBMCs or T cells enriched from blood (not recorded which). These receptor sequences come from a woman aged 45-65 years who had been exposed to COVID-19.

The chain employs TRBV27 and TRBJ2-7; D perhaps matches TRBD1 (7 bases). Germline loops: CDR1 MNHEY, CDR2 SMNVEV (reference sequence). The CDR3 runs 18 residues. V lost 0 bases to trimming and J lost 2 bases, with 20 bases between them. CDR3 loop: CASSLSPITGEVTYEQYF. In DNA form, the CDR3 reads TGTGCCAGCAGTTTATCCCCGATAACAGGGGAGGTCACCTACGAGCAGTACTTC.

The rearrangement joins TRBV20-1 to TRBJ2-3; D not certain. Germline CDR1 DFQATT, CDR2 SNEGSKA (reference sequence). V gave up 3 bases and J gave up 4 bases, with 8 bases separating them. The CDR3 consists of 12 residues. In nucleotides, the CDR3 is TGCAGTGCTAGTTGGCAGGCAGATACGCAGTATTTT. The encoded protein is CSASWQADTQYF.

Written as DNA, the CDR3 is TGTGCCAGCTCGGACAGGGCGAGCTCCTACAATGAGCAGTTCTTC. Translating it yields CASSDRASSYNEQFF. This chain connects TRBV18 to TRBJ2-1; 8 bases are shared with TRBD1. The germline CDR1 and CDR2 sequences are KGHSH and LQKENI. Trimming at V came to 6 bases and at J to 0 bases, leaving 4 bases not matched to a gene. The CDR3 runs to 15 residues. Filled out from reference TRBV18 and TRBJ2-1, the complete variable domain reads NAGVMQNPRHLVRRRGQEARLRCSPMKGHSHVYWYRQLPEEGLKFMVYLQKENIIDESGMPKERFSAEFPKEGPSILRIQQVVRGDSAAYFCASSDRASSYNEQFFGPGTRLTVL.

CDR3 coding DNA: TGTGCCAGCAGCGTAGGGTCCAGCGGGGGGGCCTTTGATGAGCAGTTCTTC. Encoded protein: CASSVGSSGGAFDEQFF. The V and J genes are TRBV9 and TRBJ2-1; TRBD2 matches at 10 bases. CDR3 length: 17 amino acids. Per germline, CDR1 SGDLS and CDR2 YYNGEE. The junction had 11 bases not matched to a gene; V was cut back by 0 bases and J by 8 bases.

This clone was counted between two and nine times. The rearrangement uses TRBV6-5 and TRBJ1-1; D gene uncertain. The germline V and J ends were trimmed by 6 bases and 0 bases, with 8 bases remaining between them. This CDR3 comprises 13 residues. Germline CDR1 is MNHEY and CDR2 is SVGAGI. The CDR3 loop reads CASRVGVNTEAFF. In DNA, the CDR3 is TGTGCCAGCAGAGTAGGAGTGAACACTGAAGCTTTCTTT.

This clone was detected a few times. This sample includes further DNA sequences coding for the same CDR3. V and J are TRBV9 and TRBJ1-2, with 7 positions matching TRBD1. From germline, CDR1 is SGDLS and CDR2 YYNGEE. The V gene end was trimmed by 0 bases and the J gene end by 4 bases; junction bases not matched to a gene: 3. The CDR3 has 14 residues. DNA of the CDR3: TGTGCCAGCAGCGTAGTAGACAGGGCCTATGGCTACACCTTC. The encoded protein is CASSVVDRAYGYTF.

This CDR3 reads CASSYSWQAAKNIQYF. CDR3 nucleotides: TGTGCCAGCAGTTACTCTTGGCAAGCGGCCAAAAACATTCAGTACTTC. The V gene is TRBV6-5, the J gene TRBJ2-4, with D unclear. This CDR3 comprises 16 residues. Trimming took off 0 bases at V and 1 base at J, with 10 bases between the two ends. CDR1 and CDR2 from the germline V gene are MNHEY and SVGAGI.

The J gene is TRBJ1-2, the V gene TRBV11-2; D gene uncertain. Trimming removed 5 bases from V and 8 bases from J, with 18 bases in between. Germline CDR1 is SGHAT and CDR2 is FQNNGV. This CDR3 region has 14 residues. The CDR3 reads CASSPPNLSGGYTF. DNA for the CDR3: TGTGCCAGCAGCCCGCCGAACCTTAGCGGGGGCTACACCTTC.